The TCR beta chain described here comes from a study of blood T cell repertoires in COVID-19. Across the study: T cells, B-cell-depleted T cells, or PBMCs supplied cDNA or gDNA.

V lost 2 bases and J lost 7, with 9 bases in between. CDR3 length: 12 residues. Germline CDR1 and CDR2: MNHEY and SVGEGT. Per the original methods: The authors estimated nucleated cell counts from reference gene primer amplification. The table came from immunoSEQ multiplex PCR; TCRdb's copy has only in-frame clones and leaves some out. The V and J calls and the clone size are those of that table, but D and trimming were determined from the DNA. Here the sample spans about 44,000 clones, 82% being singletons. The sequencing input was peripheral blood. The clonotype comes from a woman between 65 and 79 years old with acute or convalescent COVID-19. The V gene is TRBV6-2 or TRBV6-3, the J gene TRBJ2-7, with a tentative D call TRBD1 (6 bases). CDR3 in DNA: TGTGCCAGCAGTTACACAGGGCAGGAGCAGTACTTC. Its protein product is CASSYTGQEQYF.